The T cell receptor (beta chain) described here comes from a study of blood T cell repertoires in COVID-19. Study-wide background: Specimens from acute and convalescent COVID-19 originated in the United States, Italy and Spain.

TCRdb's table, derived via immunoSEQ multiplex PCR, lists solely in-frame clones and lacks some. The data show under 300,000 clones, approximately 88% seen once. The germline CDR1 and CDR2 sequences are LGHNA and YSLEER. The CDR3 covers 18 residues. V dropped 0 bases and J dropped 8; count of bases not matched to a gene: 11. Sequencing used PBMCs or T cells enriched from blood (not recorded which). This TCR was sampled from a woman in her thirties or forties with acute COVID-19. V is TRBV4-3 and J is TRBJ2-1, with 12 bases lining up with TRBD2. The CDR3 reads CASSQDPLAGGSVYEQFF. DNA of the CDR3: TGCGCCAGCAGCCAAGATCCCCTAGCGGGAGGGTCGGTCTATGAGCAGTTCTTC.